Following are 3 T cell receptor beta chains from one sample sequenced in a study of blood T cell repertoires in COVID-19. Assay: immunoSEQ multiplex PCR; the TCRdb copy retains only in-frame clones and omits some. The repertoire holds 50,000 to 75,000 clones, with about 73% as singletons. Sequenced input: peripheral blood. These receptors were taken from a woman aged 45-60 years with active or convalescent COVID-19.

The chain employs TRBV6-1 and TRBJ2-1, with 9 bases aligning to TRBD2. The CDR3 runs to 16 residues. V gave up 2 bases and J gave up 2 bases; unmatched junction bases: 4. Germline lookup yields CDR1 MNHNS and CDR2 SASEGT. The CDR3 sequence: CASSESAGGAYNEQFF. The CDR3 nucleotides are TGTGCCAGCAGTGAATCCGCGGGAGGGGCCTACAATGAGCAGTTCTTC.

CDR3 sequence: CASSRLPGTGGTGELFF. In DNA, the CDR3 is TGTGCCAGCAGCCGTCTCCCCGGGACAGGGGGTACCGGGGAGCTGTTTTTT. The chain combines TRBV3-1 (or the pseudogene TRBV3-2) with TRBJ2-2; TRBD1 aligns across 11 bases. Germline CDR1 reads LGHDT; CDR2 reads YNNKEL (reference sequence). The CDR3 spans 17 residues. After removal of 4 bases from V and 5 bases from J, the junction contained 9 bases not matched to a gene.

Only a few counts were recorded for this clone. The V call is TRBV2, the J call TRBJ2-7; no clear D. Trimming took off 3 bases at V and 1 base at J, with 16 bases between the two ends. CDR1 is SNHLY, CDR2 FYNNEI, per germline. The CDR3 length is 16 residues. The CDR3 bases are TGTGCCAGCAGTGATGTTGGGTTTGCGACATCCTACGAGCAGTACTTC. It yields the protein CASSDVGFATSYEQYF.